The entry that follows covers one TCR beta chain sequence. Its antigen is undetermined. This record belongs to a study of regulatory T cells in long-lasting Graves disease. Study-wide context: More than 5 years of antithyroid drugs with positive TSH receptor antibodies defined persistent Graves' disease.

TCR beta libraries were built with iRepertoire HTBI primers and Arm-PCR of CDR3 regions. TCRdb redid the calling of the multiplex PCR reads with MiXCR, one entry per CDR3 protein. The data hold around 510,000 distinct CDR3 sequences, with less than 25% observed a single time. General study points: Newly diagnosed Graves' patients had higher TCR diversity than persistent ones.

The V gene end was trimmed by 0 bases and the J gene end by 3 bases; junction bases not matched to a gene: 15. The germline CDR1 and CDR2 sequences are SGDLS and YYNGEE. This CDR3 is 18 amino acids long. The time point was: persistent/refractory GD, antithyroid drugs over 5 years with positive TRAb. The TCR library was made from RNA that had been extracted from PBMCs in TRIzol. The chain carries TRBV9 and TRBJ2-7; 7 nucleotides match TRBD2. The source was peripheral blood mononuclear cells (PBMCs), collected when the disease was refractory, from a patient treated with antithyroid drugs. This sequence originates from a female donor with Graves disease. For the CDR3, the DNA is TGTGCCAGCAGCGTAGGAATTTCGAAGGGGACTACCCTCTACGAGCAGTACTTC. Translation gives CASSVGISKGTTLYEQYF.